Below, 3 T cell receptor beta chains from the same sample are listed, as sequenced in a study of T cell changes during pregnancy in multiple sclerosis. Some clones are missing from TCRdb's copy, which holds only in-frame ones; the method was immunoSEQ multiplex PCR. The sample lists 50,000 to 65,000 clones, almost 95% occurring once. The specimen comprised peripheral blood, sampled in the first trimester of pregnancy. The receptor set was obtained from a female donor with multiple sclerosis, enrolled in a pregnancy study.

The V and J genes are TRBV7-3 and TRBJ2-1; 12 nucleotides agree with TRBD2. CDR3 length equals 16 residues. Germline CDR1 is SGHTA and CDR2 is FQGTGA. The V gene end was trimmed by 5 bases and the J gene end by 6 bases; junction bases not matched to a gene: 8. The CDR3, as DNA: TGTGCCAGCAGCACCACTAGCGGGGGGACTCTCAATGAGCAGTTCTTC. Its protein product is CASSTTSGGTLNEQFF.

V gene TRBV29-1 combines with J gene TRBJ2-7; TRBD1 is a possible D gene (5 bases). This CDR3 is built from 11 residues. Between the trimmed V and J ends, which lost 7 bases and 4 bases, there was a span of 11 bases. The germline gives CDR1 SQVTM, CDR2 ANQGSEA. As DNA, the CDR3 is TGCAGCGCAAGACAGTTTTACGAGCAGTACTTC. Translating gives CSARQFYEQYF.

In regard to this clone: Mismatch with germline at one junction end may stem from a read error. J is TRBJ1-6 and V is TRBV4-3; 7 positions agree with TRBD1. The CDR3 length is 15 residues. CDR1 is LGHNA and CDR2 is YSLEER in the germline V gene. The chain's CDR3 is CASSQVGDSNAPLHF. The DNA of the CDR3 is TGCGCCAGCAGCCAAGTAGGGGACAGTAATGCACCCCTCCACTTT.